Given below is one TCR beta chain in context. The data originate from a study of technical replicates of blood from a few donors. The data were produced by immunoSEQ multiplex PCR, yet TCRdb's version contains in-frame clones alone and is incomplete. The sample records tens of thousands of clones, 95% being singletons. Germline CDR1 SNHLY, CDR2 FYNNEI. The CDR3 extends over 15 amino acids. Unmatched junction bases numbered 11, after V lost 6 bases and J lost 5 bases. This sequence originates from a human donor in good health. Sequenced material: T cells isolated from PBMCs. The chain has TRBV2 and TRBJ2-5, with 8 bases identical to TRBD1. CDR3 loop: CASRVRQGRGETQYF. The CDR3, as DNA: TGTGCCAGCAGGGTACGACAGGGGCGAGGGGAGACCCAGTACTTC.